This T cell receptor beta chain was obtained from a study of blood T cell repertoires in COVID-19. Study-level background: Samples representing acute and convalescent COVID-19 were sourced from the United States, Italy and Spain. Sources were T cells, B-cell-depleted T cells, or PBMCs; the material itself was cDNA or gDNA.

Only in-frame clones appear in the TCRdb table, and some are missing; sequencing was by immunoSEQ multiplex PCR. This sample has around 30,000 clones, with less than 90% found just once. The sequence was collected from a woman aged 55-70 years with active COVID-19. Sequenced: peripheral blood.

In nucleotides, the CDR3 is TGCAGTGCTAGTATCGGACTAGCGGGATTCACAGATACGCAGTATTTT. This gives the protein CSASIGLAGFTDTQYF. The V and J genes are TRBV20-1 and TRBJ2-3; TRBD2 agrees at 12 bases. With V trimmed by 3 bases and J by 2 bases, 6 bases remained unmatched. The CDR3 is 16 amino acids. Looked up from germline, CDR1 is DFQATT and CDR2 is SNEGSKA (reference sequence).